The source of this T cell receptor beta chain is a study of T cell changes during pregnancy in multiple sclerosis. The repertoire was sequenced with immunoSEQ multiplex PCR; TCRdb's copy has only in-frame clones and lacks some. The table lists 20,000 to 25,000 clones, over 75% of them singletons. The CDR3 extends over 15 amino acids. Germline CDR1 and CDR2: SGHVS and FNYEAQ. V lost 4 bases and J lost 1; bases outside the gene matches: 4. The specimen was CD8+ T cells from peripheral blood mononuclear cells, collected after pregnancy. The source of this sequence is a female donor with multiple sclerosis, enrolled in a pregnancy study. V and J are TRBV7-6 and TRBJ2-1, with 7 nucleotides matching TRBD1. This CDR3 reads CASSSRQGSYNEQFF. The CDR3 coding sequence is TGTGCCAGCAGCTCACGACAGGGTTCCTACAATGAGCAGTTCTTC. The complete variable domain, with remaining parts taken from reference TRBV7-6 and TRBJ2-1, reads GAGVSQSPRYKVTKRGQDVALRCDPISGHVSLYWYRQALGQGPEFLTYFNYEAQQDKSGLPNDRFSAERPEGSISTLTIQRTEQRDSAMYRCASSSRQGSYNEQFFGPGTRLTVL.